The next 22 T cell receptor beta chains were all read from a single sample in a study of T cell repertoires in cytomegalovirus infection. From the reads, TCRdb called clonotypes with MiXCR, one entry per CDR3 protein. Counted here are fewer than 550,000 distinct CDR3 sequences, 15% to 20% occurring once; the ten biggest clones make up roughly 25%. Sequences were obtained from CD8+ T cells from PBMCs. The receptors shown here come from a human donor in good health (CMV status not recorded). Some clones in this sample may be carry-over from other donors' samples.

This clonotype was picked up many times. The CDR3 DNA follows: TGTGCCAGCAGTCCCACGAGGGCGGTTAACTATGGCTACACCTTC. Translated, it gives CASSPTRAVNYGYTF. The rearrangement joins TRBV5-5 to TRBJ1-2; D unclear. This CDR3 is built from 15 residues. CDR1 and CDR2 from the germline V gene are SGHKS and YYEKEE (reference sequence). Trimming cost V 5 bases and J 1 base, with 15 bases left between them.

This clonotype came up many times. The chain uses TRBV27 and TRBJ1-1; D unresolved. CDR1 is MNHEY, CDR2 SMNVEV, per germline (reference sequence). The CDR3 contains 14 residues. V was cut by 5 bases and J by 7 bases, with 17 bases left in between. This CDR3 reads CASSLGAGPGEAFF. The CDR3 nucleotides read TGTGCCAGCAGTCTAGGAGCCGGCCCCGGTGAAGCTTTCTTT.

The chain has TRBV3-1 and TRBJ2-5; possibly TRBD2 for D (6 bases). Germline lookup yields CDR1 LGHDT and CDR2 YNNKEL (reference sequence). Trimming took off 3 bases at V and 3 bases at J, with 14 bases between the two ends. The CDR3 consists of 15 residues. The CDR3 nucleotides read TGTGCCAGCAGCCAGGGGGGACGAACCGAAGAGACCCAGTACTTC. Translation: CASSQGGRTEETQYF.

This clonotype was found a few times. This chain links TRBV11-1 with TRBJ2-1; maybe TRBD1 (6 bases). The CDR3 length is 17 residues. Trimming took off 5 bases at V and 0 bases at J, with 17 bases between the two ends. Germline values: CDR1 SGHAT, CDR2 FQDESV (reference sequence). As DNA, the CDR3 is TGTGCCAGCAGCGCCAGACAGGTACTAAGCTCCTACAATGAGCAGTTCTTC. Amino acids: CASSARQVLSSYNEQFF.

This clonotype was detected many times. CDR3 loop: CASSLETGEGQPQHF. CDR3 DNA sequence: TGTGCCAGCAGCTTAGAAACAGGGGAAGGGCAGCCCCAGCATTTT. The genes are TRBV7-9 and TRBJ1-5; 7 bases fit TRBD1. Per the germline V gene, CDR1 is SEHNR and CDR2 is FQNEAQ (reference sequence). Germline trimming cut 1 base from V and 7 bases from J; bases unmatched to any gene: 7. This CDR3 spans 15 amino acids.

At least ten counts were recorded for this clonotype. This chain connects TRBV27 to TRBJ2-3; D is uncertain. CDR1 is MNHEY, CDR2 SMNVEV, per germline (reference sequence). The CDR3 has 12 amino acids. Deletions cut 7 bases from V and 2 bases from J, with 7 bases between. The DNA of the CDR3 is TGTGCCAGCATCGACCTCACAGATACGCAGTATTTT. Protein sequence: CASIDLTDTQYF.

The rearrangement links TRBV27 to TRBJ2-7; D gene unclear. Germline values: CDR1 MNHEY, CDR2 SMNVEV (reference sequence). CDR3 length: 14 amino acids. V lost 2 bases and J lost 3, with 11 bases in between. CDR3 sequence: CASSLGAENYEQYF. The CDR3 coding sequence is TGTGCCAGCAGTTTAGGTGCAGAAAACTACGAGCAGTACTTC.

In its sample, this clonotype was seen many times. The chain recombines TRBV7-9 with TRBJ2-7, with D perhaps given as TRBD1 or TRBD2 (6 bases each). Per germline, CDR1 SEHNR and CDR2 FQNEAQ (reference sequence). The CDR3 covers 17 residues. The V end lost 4 bases, the J end lost 2 bases, and 21 bases lay between the germline ends. This CDR3 is CASSSTLTPGGAYEQYF. CDR3 nucleotide sequence: TGTGCCAGCAGCTCGACCCTAACGCCCGGGGGCGCCTACGAGCAGTACTTC. Looking up the rest from reference TRBV7-9 and TRBJ2-7 gives the full variable domain: DTGVSQNPRHKITKRGQNVTFRCDPISEHNRLYWYRQTLGQGPEFLTYFQNEAQLEKSRLLSDRFSAERPKGSFSTLEIQRTEQGDSAMYLCASSSTLTPGGAYEQYFGPGTRLTVT.

This clonotype was recorded many times. The rearrangement joins TRBV6-1 to TRBJ1-1; D may be TRBD1 (5 bases). Germline V gene lookup returns CDR1 MNHNS and CDR2 SASEGT. The germline V and J ends were trimmed by 3 bases and 1 base, with 12 bases remaining between them. The CDR3 loop spans 15 amino acids. This CDR3 is CASSDSPGGNTEAFF. Written as DNA, the CDR3 is TGTGCCAGCAGTGACTCACCCGGGGGGAACACTGAAGCTTTCTTT.

This clonotype was detected a few times. The J gene is TRBJ2-1, the V gene TRBV27; TRBD2 is a possible D gene (5 bases). The CDR3 totals 12 residues. Germline V lookup: CDR1 MNHEY, CDR2 SMNVEV (reference sequence). The V gene lost 6 bases and the J gene lost 10 bases, with 13 bases spanning the gap. CDR3 protein: CASSGLANEQFF. The CDR3, as DNA: TGTGCCAGCAGCGGACTGGCTAACGAGCAGTTCTTC.

In its sample, this clonotype was seen a few times. This sequence joins TRBV28 and TRBJ2-1, with 11 bases matching TRBD2. V shed 8 bases, J shed 7 bases, and the junction held 4 bases outside the gene matches. This CDR3 contains 13 residues. Germline V gene lookup returns CDR1 MDHEN and CDR2 SYDVKM. This CDR3 is CASLAGGLNEQFF. In nucleotides, the CDR3 is TGTGCCAGCCTAGCGGGAGGCCTTAATGAGCAGTTCTTC.

Only one count was recorded for this clonotype. This chain joins TRBV25-1 and TRBJ2-1; D not resolved. Per the germline V gene, CDR1 is MGHDK and CDR2 is SYGVNS. The CDR3 loop spans 15 amino acids. As DNA, the CDR3 is TGTGCTACGATTGATGATTACGGAGCGTCAGATGAGCAGTTCTTC. Translated, it gives CATIDDYGASDEQFF.

This rearrangement joins TRBV29-1 to TRBJ1-3; D is uncertain. The CDR3 spans 13 residues. V lost 4 bases and J 1 base, leaving 8 bases between the germline ends. Per the germline V gene, CDR1 is SQVTM and CDR2 is ANQGSEA. This CDR3 is CSVVENSGNTIYF. Written as DNA, the CDR3 is TGCAGCGTTGTAGAAAATTCTGGAAACACCATATATTTT.

This clonotype occurred many times. The rearrangement joins TRBV10-3 to TRBJ2-7, with 9 bases lining up with TRBD1. V lost 4 bases and J lost 4; bases outside the gene matches: 5. The germline V gene encodes CDR1 ENHRY and CDR2 SYGVKD. The CDR3 sequence is 14 residues long. This CDR3 is CAISGRDRAYEQYF. CDR3 in DNA: TGTGCCATCAGTGGCCGGGACAGGGCATACGAGCAGTACTTC.

This clonotype was seen a handful of times. V gene TRBV27 combines with J gene TRBJ2-5; no firm D call. V shed 9 bases and J shed 5 bases, with 13 bases lying between them. The germline gives CDR1 MNHEY, CDR2 SMNVEV (reference sequence). This CDR3 has 12 residues. The chain's CDR3 is CASSDVAETQYF. In nucleotides, the CDR3 is TGTGCCAGTTCCGATGTCGCGGAGACCCAGTACTTC.

This clonotype was seen a few times. In DNA, the CDR3 is TGCAGCGTTGATTGGAGTCGGGTCAATGAGCAGTTCTTC. Translated, it gives CSVDWSRVNEQFF. The V call is TRBV29-1, the J call TRBJ2-1; D unclear. CDR1 is SQVTM, CDR2 ANQGSEA, per germline. V was shortened by 3 bases and J by 6 bases, with 12 bases between the two germline ends. This CDR3 has 13 amino acids.

Ten or more counts support this clonotype. The chain has TRBV27 and TRBJ2-2; TRBD2 aligns across 14 bases. CDR1 is MNHEY, CDR2 SMNVEV, per germline (reference sequence). V lost 4 bases, J lost 2 bases, and 9 bases stayed unmatched. CDR3 length equals 19 residues. The CDR3, as DNA: TGTGCCAGCAGTTCGCTCAAGACTAGCGGGAGGGCCAACACCGGGGAGCTGTTTTTT. As protein: CASSSLKTSGRANTGELFF.

There are many counts of this clonotype. The chain recombines TRBV7-9 with TRBJ2-3; 8 nucleotides line up with TRBD2. V lost 4 bases, J lost 6 bases, and 9 bases stayed unmatched. The CDR3 has 15 amino acids. Germline V gene lookup returns CDR1 SEHNR and CDR2 FQNEAQ (reference sequence). The CDR3 nucleotides read TGTGCCAGCAGCTCGCCAGCGGGAGATCTGGATACGCAGTATTTT. Translation gives CASSSPAGDLDTQYF.

Details on this clonotype: This may arise from a read error, as a much more abundant clone is one base away. V is TRBV7-3 and J is TRBJ2-2; 7 bases align to TRBD1. The CDR3 contains 19 residues. Germline loops: CDR1 SGHTA, CDR2 FQGTGA. The CDR3 loop is CASSLTFSLETGFTGEPFF. The CDR3 DNA follows: TGTGCCAGCAGCTTAACGTTTTCTCTGGAGACAGGGTTCACCGGGGAGCCGTTTTTT.

There are a few counts of this clonotype. This sequence joins TRBV9 and TRBJ2-1; 13 bases fit TRBD2. J was trimmed by 5 bases and V by 3 bases; bases with no gene match: 2. CDR1 is SGDLS and CDR2 is YYNGEE in the germline V gene. CDR3 size: 15 residues. The CDR3: CASSGLAGGNNEQFF. Here the CDR3 DNA reads TGTGCCAGCAGCGGACTAGCGGGAGGAAACAATGAGCAGTTCTTC.

This clonotype was detected only a few times. The genes are TRBV5-1 and TRBJ1-1; TRBD1 matches 7 bases. V shed 0 bases, J shed 4 bases, and the junction held 12 bases outside the gene matches. The CDR3 contains 17 residues. The germline gives CDR1 SGHRS, CDR2 YFSETQ. CDR3 in amino acids: CASSLAPDRNRRTEAFF. The CDR3 nucleotides read TGCGCCAGCAGCTTGGCCCCGGACAGGAACCGCCGCACTGAAGCTTTCTTT.

A few counts support this clonotype. The junction departs from germline at one end; a sequencing error may be responsible. The chain is built from TRBV6-6 and TRBJ1-1; D is perhaps TRBD1 (5 bases). The germline V gene encodes CDR1 MNHNY and CDR2 SVGAGI (reference sequence). The CDR3 sequence is 11 residues long. CDR3 protein: CASIYRPRAFF. Written as DNA, the CDR3 is TGTGCCAGCATTTACAGGCCTAGGGCTTTCTTT.